The 19 T cell receptor beta chains below come from one sample, sequenced in a study of cytomegalovirus exposure and HLA in healthy donors. The PCR had 60 Vbeta and 13 Jbeta primers. Using immunoSEQ multiplex PCR, the repertoire was profiled, and TCRdb retains in-frame clones only, with some absent. Among 200,000 or so clones, roughly four fifths were seen once, and the ten largest hold about 0.8%. The sequencing input was PBMCs. The receptors here all came from a woman aged 18-30 years in good health and CMV-seronegative.

V usage is TRBV19 and J usage is TRBJ2-7, with D maybe TRBD2 (6 bases). The V end was cut by 3 bases, the J end by 2 bases, with 17 bases between. Germline values: CDR1 LNHDA, CDR2 SQIVND (reference sequence). This CDR3 has 16 residues. CDR3 in amino acids: CASSIQGMGRPYEQYF. In DNA form, the CDR3 reads TGTGCCAGTAGTATTCAGGGCATGGGGAGGCCCTACGAGCAGTACTTC.

V usage is TRBV28 and J usage is TRBJ2-1; TRBD1 aligns across 9 bases. Germline V gene lookup returns CDR1 MDHEN and CDR2 SYDVKM. The CDR3 loop spans 16 amino acids. Trimming cost V 1 base and J 12 bases; bases outside gene matches: 13. The DNA of the CDR3 is TGTGCCAGCAGTTTATTGGCGGGACAGGGTACTCGAGGGCAGTTCTTC. Amino acids: CASSLLAGQGTRGQFF.

The chain links TRBV19 to TRBJ2-2; 9 positions agree with TRBD2. CDR3 length: 17 residues. Germline lookup yields CDR1 LNHDA and CDR2 SQIVND (reference sequence). V shed 5 bases and J 7 bases; nucleotides not matched to a gene: 14. The CDR3 DNA reads TGTGCCAGTAGTGCTTTAGGTAGTAGCGGGAGAAACGGGGAGCTGTTTTTT. It translates to CASSALGSSGRNGELFF.

Worth noting for this clone: One junction end disagrees with the germline gene, perhaps due to a read error. The same CDR3 can be traced to other DNA sequences in this sample. CDR3 bases: TGTGCCAGCAGTCGAGACAGGCTCAATAATTCCCCCCTCCACTTT. It is translated as CASSRDRLNNSPLHF. This chain links TRBV6-5 with TRBJ1-6; weak D call: TRBD1 (6 bases). Looked up from germline, CDR1 is MNHEY and CDR2 is SVGAGI. The CDR3 runs 15 residues.

This clone was picked up one time. This chain uses TRBV4-1 with TRBJ2-7; TRBD2 matches 12 bases. J was trimmed by 6 bases and V by 2 bases; bases with no gene match: 5. From germline, CDR1 is MGHRA and CDR2 YSYEKL. The CDR3 sequence is 15 residues long. The CDR3, as DNA: TGCGCCAGCAGCCAATCTACTAGCGGGAGGTCCGAGCAGTACTTC. The encoded protein is CASSQSTSGRSEQYF.

This clone has more than one count but fewer than ten. V usage is TRBV5-6 and J usage is TRBJ1-4; D remains unclear. Germline loops: CDR1 SGHDT, CDR2 YYEEEE. Trimming removed 0 bases at V and 9 bases at J, with 18 bases between. This CDR3 has 16 residues. CDR3 DNA sequence: TGTGCCAGCAGCTTGGGTCGATCCCCCTACGGTAAAAAACTGTTTTTT. Protein: CASSLGRSPYGKKLFF.

The chain couples TRBV28 to TRBJ2-7, with 9 bases aligning to TRBD2. V shed 8 bases and J 5 bases; nucleotides not matched to a gene: 10. Germline V gene data show CDR1 as MDHEN and CDR2 as SYDVKM. CDR3 length: 14 residues. The CDR3 sequence: CASGTGTSLDEQYF. DNA of the CDR3: TGTGCCAGCGGGACCGGGACTAGCCTGGACGAGCAGTACTTC.

The chain uses TRBV7-2 and TRBJ2-5; weak D call: TRBD2 (5 bases). Germline V CDR1 and CDR2: SGHTA, FQGNSA. The CDR3 covers 16 residues. Trimming removed 3 bases from V and 5 bases from J, with 19 bases in between. The CDR3 nucleotides read TGTGCCAGCAGCTTGAGAGACAACCTCCCGGGGGAGACCCAGTACTTC. Translating gives CASSLRDNLPGETQYF.

The rearrangement links TRBV5-4 to TRBJ2-7, with 9 bases matching TRBD1. There are 14 residues in the CDR3. Trimming removed 3 bases from V and 4 bases from J; junction bases left unmatched: 5. Germline V gives CDR1 SGHNT, CDR2 YYREEE (reference sequence). In DNA, the CDR3 is TGTGCCAGCAGCTCGACAGGGGGAATTTACGAGCAGTACTTC. It specifies CASSSTGGIYEQYF.

The chain combines TRBV7-9 with TRBJ2-7; tentatively, D is TRBD2 (6 bases). The CDR3 totals 17 residues. Trimming cost V 5 bases and J 2 bases, with 22 bases left between them. CDR1 and CDR2 from the germline V gene are SEHNR and FQNEAQ (reference sequence). Here the CDR3 DNA reads TGTGCCAGCAGCCCGCACTTGGGGGGATTATTCCCCTACGAGCAGTACTTC. Translation: CASSPHLGGLFPYEQYF.

The chain is built from TRBV25-1 and TRBJ2-2; TRBD2 is a possible D gene (5 bases). Trimming pared 8 bases from V and 3 bases from J, leaving 10 bases between. CDR1 is MGHDK, CDR2 SYGVNS, per germline. The CDR3 has 13 residues. DNA of the CDR3: TGTGCCAGCTTGGGGAGATACACCGGGGAGCTGTTTTTT. Amino acids: CASLGRYTGELFF.

The chain employs TRBV4-1 and TRBJ2-3; 7 bases fit TRBD2. Per germline, CDR1 MGHRA and CDR2 YSYEKL. With 1 base clipped from V and 4 bases from J, the junction kept 8 bases outside the gene matches. CDR3 size: 16 residues. Here the CDR3 DNA reads TGCGCCAGCAGCCAAGGGATGGCGGGGGTAGCAGATACGCAGTATTTT. Translation: CASSQGMAGVADTQYF.

V and J are TRBV28 and TRBJ1-1; 9 bases map to TRBD1. Germline CDR1 MDHEN, CDR2 SYDVKM. This CDR3 region has 16 residues. J gave up 0 bases and V 10 bases, and 12 bases lay outside the gene matches. The CDR3 bases are TGTGCCACATCATCCACCGGACAGGGGCTGAACACTGAAGCTTTCTTT. Amino acid sequence: CATSSTGQGLNTEAFF.

This chain connects TRBV4-1 to TRBJ2-1, with D possibly being TRBD2 (6 bases). Deletions cut 0 bases from V and 9 bases from J, with 15 bases between. Germline V gives CDR1 MGHRA, CDR2 YSYEKL. The CDR3 length is 15 residues. The CDR3 nucleotides are TGCGCCAGCAGCCAAGATGCCGGAGGGGCCGGTGAGCAGTTCTTC. Encoded protein: CASSQDAGGAGEQFF.

In DNA, the CDR3 is TGTGCCAGCATGGTTAGCACGGGGATCGGGACTGAAGCTTTCTTT. It codes for CASMVSTGIGTEAFF. V gene TRBV2 combines with J gene TRBJ1-1; no firm D call. The CDR3 loop spans 15 amino acids. Germline V CDR1 and CDR2: SNHLY, FYNNEI. V lost 7 bases and J 5 bases, leaving 20 bases between the germline ends.

The chain carries TRBV5-6 and TRBJ1-1; D perhaps matches TRBD1 (5 bases). V was trimmed by 0 bases and J by 4 bases, leaving 10 bases between them. The germline gives CDR1 SGHDT, CDR2 YYEEEE. The CDR3 length is 14 residues. CDR3 region: CASSLAGGGTEAFF. The CDR3 nucleotides read TGTGCCAGCAGCTTGGCGGGGGGGGGCACTGAAGCTTTCTTT.

This clone was recorded a few times. The chain recombines TRBV6-5 with TRBJ1-2; 8 positions agree with TRBD1. V dropped 2 bases and J dropped 6; count of bases not matched to a gene: 5. The germline V gene encodes CDR1 MNHEY and CDR2 SVGAGI. CDR3 length: 14 residues. The CDR3 DNA is TGTGCCAGCAGTTACGCGGACAGGGCAAATGGCTACACCTTC. Residues: CASSYADRANGYTF.

The chain links TRBV6-5 to TRBJ2-2; D might be TRBD2 (5 bases). Germline V gene sequence: CDR1 MNHEY, CDR2 SVGAGI. The CDR3 totals 15 residues. V gave up 2 bases and J gave up 6 bases, with 13 bases separating them. CDR3 DNA sequence: TGTGCCAGCAGTTACGGAGACGTTAGCGCCGGGGAGCTGTTTTTT. This codes for CASSYGDVSAGELFF.

This chain uses TRBV6-1 with TRBJ2-1; 15 bases agree with TRBD2. There are 16 residues in the CDR3. V lost 0 bases to trimming and J lost 8 bases; unmatched junction nucleotides: 2. The germline V gene has CDR1 MNHNS and CDR2 SASEGT. The CDR3: CASSEAGLAGGYEQFF. The CDR3 DNA reads as TGTGCCAGCAGTGAAGCCGGACTAGCGGGAGGGTATGAGCAGTTCTTC.